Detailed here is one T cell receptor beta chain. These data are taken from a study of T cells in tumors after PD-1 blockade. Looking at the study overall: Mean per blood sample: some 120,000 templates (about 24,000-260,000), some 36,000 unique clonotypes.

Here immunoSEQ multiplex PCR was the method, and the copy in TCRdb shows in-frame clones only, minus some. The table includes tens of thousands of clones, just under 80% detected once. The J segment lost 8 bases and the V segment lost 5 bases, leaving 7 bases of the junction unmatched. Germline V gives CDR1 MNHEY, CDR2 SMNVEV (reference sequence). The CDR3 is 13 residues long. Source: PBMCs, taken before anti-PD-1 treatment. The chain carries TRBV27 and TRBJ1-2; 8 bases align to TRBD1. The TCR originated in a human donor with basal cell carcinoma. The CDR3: CASSTTGAGGYTF. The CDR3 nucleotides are TGTGCCAGCAGTACGACAGGGGCGGGCGGCTACACCTTC.